This section outlines one TCR beta chain sequence together with its context. What it binds is unknown. Germline is not matched at one junction end, which may reflect a read error. The germline CDR1 and CDR2 sequences are LNHDA and SQIVND (reference sequence). CDR3 size: 13 residues. Measured with immunoSEQ multiplex PCR; TCRdb has only the in-frame clones, and not every one. The data show 60,000 or so clones, 85% to 95% seen once. These data belong to a study of OX40 agonist ivuxolimab in advanced cancers. Whole-study context: Participants averaged roughly 60 years of age (range about 23 to 90) and were over 75% male. Study-level results: Antigen targets of the expanded peripheral T cells went undetermined.

Patients were ruled out by autoimmune disease history or systemic immunosuppression. The specimen was CD4+ or CD8+ T cells sorted from blood, collected in a trial of the OX40 agonist ivuxolimab. This clonotype was obtained from an adult with an advanced solid tumor such as melanoma, head and neck, liver or kidney cancer. V gene TRBV19 combines with J gene TRBJ2-1; the D is unclear. The CDR3 sequence is CASSLDSYNEQFF. CDR3 coding DNA: TGTGCCAGTAGTCTAGACTCCTACAATGAGCAGTTCTTC.